The text below deals with one TCR beta chain. This clonotype turned up a few times. Its binding antigen is unknown. One base away there is no much larger clone; base qualities are not given. This record comes from a study of T-cell reconstitution after alpha-beta-depleted transplantation in children (dated by TCRdb to 2016 to 2017). Regarding the study in general: T-cell immune reconstitution after TCRalphabeta/CD19-depleted allogeneic hematopoietic cell transplantation in children was quantitatively tracked in the study by means of TCR repertoire profiling. Study-wide conclusions, independent of this receptor: The apparently early recovery of alphabetaT-cell counts about two months after transplant reportedly depended on only several hundred rapidly expanded clones that came from non-depleted graft cells. Over subsequent months, a decline in hyperexpanded clone frequencies was noted, and after one year, T-cell counts and TCRbeta diversity were mostly ascribed to newly produced T cells. In some patients, the high TCRbeta diversity seen at day 60 was put down to recipient T cells and intrathymic progenitors that had survived conditioning.

The library was produced with PCR. The instrument was an Illumina HiSeq 2500. Molecular barcoding was employed in the preparation of TCR libraries, with unique molecular identifiers being used to normalize TCRbeta repertoire quantification. The public reads were reanalyzed by TCRdb: fastp trimming at Q25, MiXCR alignment, in-frame beta chains only. When rows share a CDR3 protein, they turn into one entry using the most common DNA and genes. This sample is represented by approximately 230,000 distinct CDR3 sequences; roughly 24% of them were singletons. The biggest ten clones account for more than 2% of the sample. The treatment or condition tag for this specimen amounts to: allogeneic hematopoietic cell transplantation with graft depleted of TCRalphabeta T cells and CD19 B cells. Transplant recipients were children who received TCRalphabeta/CD19-depleted allogeneic hematopoietic cell grafts. Via the germline V gene, CDR1 is SGDLS and CDR2 YYNGEE. Relative to germline, V is 0 bases shorter and J is 2 bases shorter, with 8 bases between their ends. Including the terminal cysteine and phenylalanine, the CDR3 comprises 14 residues. Just CDR3 DNA is preserved here, 42 bases in frame from base 1.

The receptor was derived from a girl aged 2 to 9 with Fanconi anemia, due to receive a stem cell transplant. Sequences were derived from PBMCs, sampled before TCRalphabeta/CD19-depleted stem cell transplant. The chain is made from TRBV9 and TRBJ2-5; the D gene is unclear. CDR3 protein: CASSVEAYQETQYF. The DNA reads TGTGCCAGCAGCGTAGAGGCCTATCAAGAGACCCAGTACTTC. Reference TRBV9 and TRBJ2-5 genes cover what lies past the CDR3, so the full variable domain is DSGVTQTPKHLITATGQRVTLRCSPRSGDLSVYWYQQSLDQGLQFLIQYYNGEERAKGNILERFSAQQFPDLHSELNLSSLELGDSALYFCASSVEAYQETQYFGPGTRLLVL.